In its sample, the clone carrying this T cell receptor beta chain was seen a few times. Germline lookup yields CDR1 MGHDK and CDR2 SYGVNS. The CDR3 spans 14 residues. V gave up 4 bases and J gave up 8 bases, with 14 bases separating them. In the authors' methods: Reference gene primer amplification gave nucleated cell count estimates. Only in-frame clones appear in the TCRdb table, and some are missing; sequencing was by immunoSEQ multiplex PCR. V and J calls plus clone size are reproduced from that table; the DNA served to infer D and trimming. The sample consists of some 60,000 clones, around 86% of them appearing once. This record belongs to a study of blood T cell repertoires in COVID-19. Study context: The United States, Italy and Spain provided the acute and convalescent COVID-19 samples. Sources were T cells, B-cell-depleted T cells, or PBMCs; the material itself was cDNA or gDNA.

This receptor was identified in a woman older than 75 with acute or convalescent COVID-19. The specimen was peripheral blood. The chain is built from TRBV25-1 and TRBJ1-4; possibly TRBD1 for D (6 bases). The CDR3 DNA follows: TGTGCCAGCAGTGTGTCACAGGGCCCCGAAAAACTGTTTTTT. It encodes CASSVSQGPEKLFF.